These 29 T cell receptor beta chains were sequenced from one sample in a study of tumor and adjacent non-tumor tissue in lung cancer. TCRbeta libraries were built with three rounds of nested PCR, modified from ARM-PCR. TCRdb recomputed calls from the multiplex PCR reads with MiXCR, one row per CDR3 protein. The sample holds 120,000 or so distinct CDR3 sequences, approximately 66% seen once. The template was RNA from unsorted bulk tissue. Sequenced sample: lung tumor tissue. The source of these receptors is a man aged 25-45 years with non-small cell lung cancer.

With regard to this clonotype: Sequence at one end of the junction differs from germline and may be a read error. The rearrangement joins TRBV12-3 or TRBV12-4 to TRBJ2-7; D gene uncertain. The CDR3 is 12 residues long. The CDR3 DNA follows: TGTGCCAGTAGTTTGATAACCTACGAACAGTACTTC. Translation gives CASSLITYEQYF.

A note on this clonotype: Given the absence of the conserved phenylalanine or tryptophan at the CDR3 end, a read error is likely. V and J are TRBV12-3 or TRBV12-4 and TRBJ1-6; tentative D call: TRBD1 (5 bases). Trimming shortened V by 5 bases and J by 6 bases, and 14 bases separated the two germline ends. This CDR3 region has 15 residues. For the CDR3, the DNA is TGTGCCAGCAGTCCATTAATGGGGGGTAATTCACCCCTCCACTAT. This codes for CASSPLMGGNSPLHY.

The chain couples TRBV7-9 to TRBJ2-1; tentative D call: TRBD1 (6 bases). Between the trimmed V and J ends, which lost 8 bases and 5 bases, there was a span of 22 bases. Germline loops: CDR1 SEHNR, CDR2 FQNEAQ (reference sequence). There are 16 residues in the CDR3. CDR3 sequence (DNA): TGTGCCAGCGGATACCTCCGGGCAGGGGACGACAATGAGCAGTTCTTC. Protein sequence: CASGYLRAGDDNEQFF. Variable domain in full (rest from reference TRBV7-9 and TRBJ2-1): DTGVSQNPRHKITKRGQNVTFRCDPISEHNRLYWYRQTLGQGPEFLTYFQNEAQLEKSRLLSDRFSAERPKGSFSTLEIQRTEQGDSAMYLCASGYLRAGDDNEQFFGPGTRLTVL.

With respect to this clonotype: Because the CDR3 is missing its conserved closing phenylalanine or tryptophan, this is likely a read error. V usage is TRBV10-3 and J usage is TRBJ2-7, with D possibly matching TRBD2 (5 bases). Germline V lookup: CDR1 ENHRY, CDR2 SYGVKD. V gave up 11 bases and J gave up 6 bases, with 17 bases separating them. The CDR3 sequence is 12 residues long. CDR3 amino acids: CAVGKEGCEQYL. The CDR3 coding sequence is TGTGCCGTTGGAAAAGAGGGCTGCGAGCAGTACCTC.

The chain links TRBV11-3 to TRBJ1-4; no clear D gene. Germline V gives CDR1 SGHNT, CDR2 YENEEA. This CDR3 contains 12 residues. This CDR3 reads CGSSLEGEKLFF. The CDR3 DNA reads as TGTGGGAGCAGCTTAGAAGGTGAAAAACTGTTTTTT.

Of note for this clonotype: The CDR3 carries no conserved terminal phenylalanine or tryptophan, so it likely arises from a read error. As DNA, the CDR3 is TGTGCCAGCAGCTTGGTTGGGGACGGGTCTGAAGCTTTCTTA. It specifies CASSLVGDGSEAFL. The chain employs TRBV11-3 and TRBJ1-1, with D maybe TRBD1 (5 bases). The length of the CDR3 is 14 residues. V was clipped by 3 bases and J by 6 bases, with 14 bases between them. Germline V lookup: CDR1 SGHNT, CDR2 YENEEA.

A word on this clonotype: This CDR3 fails to terminate in the conserved phenylalanine or tryptophan, so it likely reflects a read error. The V call is TRBV11-1, the J call TRBJ1-1; TRBD1 might be the D (5 bases). This CDR3 is built from 16 residues. Germline values: CDR1 SGHAT, CDR2 FQDESV (reference sequence). Trimming took off 3 bases at V and 0 bases at J, with 14 bases between the two ends. CDR3 region: CASSFSRQPMNTEAFS. The CDR3 nucleotides are TGTGCCAGCAGCTTCTCGAGACAGCCAATGAACACTGAAGCTTTCTCT.

Details on this clonotype: This CDR3 is missing its conserved last phenylalanine or tryptophan, likely due to a read error. The DNA is left out, because the CDR3 cannot be placed on it with certainty; the CDR3 is given as TCRdb lists it. This chain connects TRBV6-5 to TRBJ2-7; the D call TRBD1 from the table was never checked on the DNA. With termini counted, the CDR3 has 14 amino acids. From germline, CDR1 is MNHEY and CDR2 SVGAGI. CDR3: CANSYSRSPDEQYL.

This clonotype came up a few times. The J gene is TRBJ2-2, the V gene TRBV12-3 or TRBV12-4, with D perhaps matching TRBD2 (6 bases). CDR3 length equals 17 residues. V shed 2 bases and J shed 7 bases, with 20 bases lying between them. The CDR3 DNA reads as TGTGCCAGCAGTTTATTGGGGGAGGCCGCCTTGGGCGGGGAGCTGTTTTTT. It is translated as CASSLLGEAALGGELFF.

Remarks on this clonotype: Germline is not matched at one junction end, which may reflect a read error. This chain connects TRBV11-3 to TRBJ2-7; 8 nucleotides line up with TRBD2. Germline CDR1 reads SGHNT; CDR2 reads YENEEA. The CDR3 consists of 14 residues. The CDR3 here is CASSLDSGSYERYF. In DNA form, the CDR3 reads TGTGCCAGCAGTTTAGACAGCGGGAGCTACGAGCGGTACTTC.

Concerning this clonotype: This may be a read error, as it is one base from a much larger clone. This chain uses TRBV12-3 or TRBV12-4 with TRBJ2-1; the match to TRBD2 covers 8 bases. Losses at the gene ends were 7 bases for V and 4 bases for J; bases not matched to a gene: 9. CDR3 size: 15 residues. The CDR3 loop reads CASIPGAGGYNEQFF. The CDR3 nucleotides read TGTGCCAGCATCCCCGGGGCGGGGGGTTACAATGAGCAGTTCTTC.

As to this clonotype: In this CDR3 the conserved last residue, phenylalanine or tryptophan, is missing, so a read error is likely. This chain links TRBV6-5 with TRBJ1-6; 7 bases align to TRBD1. CDR3 length: 17 amino acids. The germline CDR1 and CDR2 sequences are MNHEY and SVGAGI. The CDR3 DNA sequence: TGTGCCAGCAGCTACTCCGCAGGGGGTGTCTATAATTCACCCCTCCACTTG. It yields the protein CASSYSAGGVYNSPLHL.

V and J are TRBV5-4 and TRBJ2-7, with a tentative D call TRBD2 (6 bases). Trimming pared 10 bases from V and 2 bases from J, leaving 28 bases between. CDR3 length: 17 residues. CDR1 is SGHNT and CDR2 is YYREEE in the germline V gene (reference sequence). This chain's CDR3 is CAGSAGHHRRPPYEQYF. CDR3 DNA sequence: TGTGCCGGTTCCGCGGGGCACCATCGACGCCCACCCTACGAGCAGTACTTC. The variable domain in full, with the rest retrieved from reference TRBV5-4 and TRBJ2-7, is ETGVTQSPTHLIKTRGQQVTLRCSSQSGHNTVSWYQQALGQGPQFIFQYYREEENGRGNFPPRFSGLQFPNYSSELNVNALELDDSALYLCAGSAGHHRRPPYEQYFGPGTRLTVT.

A remark on this clonotype: A much larger clonotype is one base distant, so this may be a read error. J is TRBJ2-7 and V is TRBV4-2; 7 bases align to TRBD2. The CDR3 loop spans 15 amino acids. The germline V gene encodes CDR1 LGHNA and CDR2 YNFKEQ. The CDR3: CVSSQGSSGPREQYF. The CDR3, as DNA: TGTGTCAGCAGCCAAGGTTCTAGCGGACCCCGTGAGCAGTACTTC.

The chain employs TRBV5-1 and TRBJ2-7; no reliable D call. CDR3 length: 11 residues. Germline V gene data show CDR1 as SGHRS and CDR2 as YFSETQ. V lost 4 bases, J lost 3 bases, and 5 bases lay in between. The CDR3: CASSENYEQYF. DNA for the CDR3: TGCGCCAGCAGCGAGAACTACGAGCAGTACTTC.

A remark on this clonotype: A much larger clone lies a single base off, so this may be a read error. The CDR3 does not close with the conserved phenylalanine or tryptophan, likely indicating a read error. The chain has TRBV30 and TRBJ1-5; tentatively, D is TRBD1 (5 bases). CDR1 and CDR2 from the germline V gene are GTSNPN and SVGIG (reference sequence). V was clipped by 4 bases and J by 7 bases, with 14 bases between them. The length of the CDR3 is 13 residues. This CDR3 is CAWNEGFGQPQHS. The CDR3 nucleotides are TGTGCCTGGAACGAGGGGTTCGGGCAGCCCCAGCATTCT.

This clonotype has more than one count but fewer than ten. DNA for the CDR3: TGTGCCAGCAGTTCAGACGACAGGGTCAGCTCCTACAATGAGCAGTTCTTC. Protein: CASSSDDRVSSYNEQFF. V gene TRBV6-6 combines with J gene TRBJ2-1, with 7 bases that match TRBD1. This CDR3 has 17 amino acids. Trimming removed 4 bases from V and 0 bases from J; junction bases left unmatched: 9. The germline CDR1 and CDR2 sequences are MNHNY and SVGAGI (reference sequence).

The rearrangement uses TRBV4-2 and TRBJ2-5; D gene ambiguous. This CDR3 spans 17 amino acids. Trimming left V 0 bases short and J 4 bases short, with 18 bases between. Per germline, CDR1 LGHNA and CDR2 YNFKEQ. CDR3 nucleotide sequence: TGTGCCAGCAGCCAAGACGCGACAAGGTCATCCTCAGAGACCCAGTACTTC. Translating gives CASSQDATRSSSETQYF.

In this sample, this clonotype turned up once. No conserved phenylalanine or tryptophan is present at the end of the CDR3, so a read error is the likely explanation. The V gene is TRBV11-2, the J gene TRBJ2-2; possibly TRBD1 for D (8 bases). From germline, CDR1 is SGHAT and CDR2 FQNNGV. CDR3 size: 16 residues. V was clipped by 8 bases and J by 3 bases, with 19 bases between them. CDR3 DNA sequence: TGTGCCAGCTGCCCCGGGACAGGACTAGACACCGGGGAGCTGTTTTTA. This translates into CASCPGTGLDTGELFL.

The V call is TRBV12-3 or TRBV12-4, the J call TRBJ2-6; a weak D match, TRBD2 (6 bases). The CDR3 spans 17 residues. The V and J ends lost 2 bases and 2 bases respectively, with 13 bases between them. CDR3 bases: TGTGCCAGCAGTTTATCTGGGGGGATCACTGGGGCCAACGTCCTGACTTTC. Protein: CASSLSGGITGANVLTF.

This clonotype was detected a few times. The rearrangement uses TRBV4-2 and TRBJ2-3; TRBD2 agrees at 13 bases. Trimming removed 6 bases from V and 1 base from J; junction bases left unmatched: 7. Germline V gene sequence: CDR1 LGHNA, CDR2 YNFKEQ. This CDR3 region has 17 residues. This CDR3 reads CASSDTSGGAGTDTQYF. In DNA form, the CDR3 reads TGTGCCAGCAGTGATACTAGCGGGGGGGCCGGCACAGATACGCAGTATTTT.

Comments on this clonotype: One end of the junction is discordant with germline, which a read error may explain. The J gene is TRBJ2-5, the V gene TRBV5-5; weak D call: TRBD1 (6 bases). The CDR3 sequence is 13 residues long. Germline-derived CDR1 and CDR2 are SGHKS and YYEKEE (reference sequence). The CDR3 bases are TGTGCCAGCAGCTTGGGGACAGCTGGCCCCCAATACTTC. Its protein product is CASSLGTAGPQYF.

With respect to this clonotype: This sequence may be a read error, since a much larger clone differs from it by one base. This chain links TRBV20-1 with TRBJ2-5, with D perhaps TRBD2 (5 bases). This CDR3 contains 13 residues. Germline CDR1 and CDR2: DFQATT and SNEGSKA (reference sequence). Trimming stripped 6 bases from V and 7 bases from J, with 18 bases between. The CDR3 sequence is CSAPKLGTVTQYF. The CDR3 nucleotides read TGCAGTGCACCAAAACTAGGAACTGTGACCCAGTACTTC.

This clonotype was seen more than once but under ten times. V usage is TRBV7-3 and J usage is TRBJ2-2; no clear D. Trimming removed 1 base at V and 8 bases at J, with 5 bases between. The CDR3 consists of 12 residues. CDR1 and CDR2 (germline): SGHTA, FQGTGA. CDR3 sequence: CASSLMKGELFF. CDR3 DNA sequence: TGTGCCAGCAGCTTAATGAAGGGGGAGCTGTTTTTT.

This clonotype has at least ten counts. The rearrangement uses TRBV20-1 and TRBJ2-3, with TRBD2 as a possible D gene (6 bases). Germline V gene data show CDR1 as DFQATT and CDR2 as SNEGSKA (reference sequence). Trimming removed 6 bases from V and 4 bases from J, with 23 bases in between. The CDR3 is made up of 16 amino acids. CDR3 coding DNA: TGCAGTGCCTCTAGCGCCTGGAGGAGGTCCCCAGATACGCAGTATTTT. Translation gives CSASSAWRRSPDTQYF.

Sample share makes this clonotype medium-sized. The chain joins TRBV7-8 to TRBJ2-1; tentatively, D is TRBD1 (6 bases). The V gene's germline CDR1 is SGHVS and CDR2 FQNEAQ. The ends were cut back, 5 bases at V and 7 bases at J, with 9 bases in the middle. The CDR3 covers 12 residues. The CDR3: CASSAQGNEQFF. The CDR3 DNA reads TGTGCCAGCAGCGCACAGGGTAATGAGCAGTTCTTC.

The chain couples TRBV12-3 or TRBV12-4 to TRBJ1-6; 8 bases are a match to TRBD1. V gave up 8 bases and J gave up 7 bases; unmatched junction bases: 13. The CDR3 length is 16 residues. The chain's CDR3 is CASGSGTGRMNSPLHF. CDR3 nucleotide sequence: TGTGCCAGCGGAAGCGGGACAGGCCGGATGAATTCACCCCTCCACTTT.

This clonotype occurred many times. V usage is TRBV4-2 and J usage is TRBJ2-1; maybe TRBD2 (5 bases). The germline V gene encodes CDR1 LGHNA and CDR2 YNFKEQ. V was cut by 0 bases and J by 0 bases, with 9 bases left in between. The CDR3 length is 16 residues. The CDR3 loop reads CASSQEAESSYNEQFF. In DNA, the CDR3 is TGTGCCAGCAGCCAAGAAGCGGAGAGCTCCTACAATGAGCAGTTCTTC.

Regarding this clonotype: At one end, the junction sequence differs from germline, possibly due to a read error. In DNA form, the CDR3 reads TGCAGTGCTAGTCTCGAGGAGGGCCTGAACGCTGAAGCTTTCTTT. Translation gives CSASLEEGLNAEAFF. The chain carries TRBV20-1 and TRBJ1-1; no clear D gene. CDR1 and CDR2 (germline): DFQATT, SNEGSKA (reference sequence). This CDR3 comprises 15 residues.